The 21 T cell receptor beta chains reported below all come from one sample, sequenced in a study of blood T cell repertoires in COVID-19. Profiling relied on immunoSEQ multiplex PCR, and the TCRdb table lists in-frame clones only, not all of them. The sample shows roughly 71,000 clones, approximately 88% of them seen only once. The sequenced material came from peripheral blood. The receptors derive from a man in his fifties with acute or convalescent COVID-19.

The genes are TRBV18 and TRBJ1-1; D unclear. Trimming took off 3 bases at V and 0 bases at J, with 11 bases between the two ends. The CDR3 sequence is 15 residues long. Germline CDR1 and CDR2: KGHSH and LQKENI. The CDR3 loop is CASSPPSRMNTEAFF. The CDR3 nucleotides read TGTGCCAGCTCACCGCCGTCCAGGATGAACACTGAAGCTTTCTTT. The full variable domain, completed using reference TRBV18 and TRBJ1-1, is NAGVMQNPRHLVRRRGQEARLRCSPMKGHSHVYWYRQLPEEGLKFMVYLQKENIIDESGMPKERFSAEFPKEGPSILRIQQVVRGDSAAYFCASSPPSRMNTEAFFGQGTRLTVV.

The chain joins TRBV12-3 or TRBV12-4 to TRBJ1-5; the D is unclear. This CDR3 has 13 residues. The germline V and J ends were trimmed by 6 bases and 4 bases, with 10 bases remaining between them. CDR3 bases: TGTGCCAGCAGAGTGGGCCCGAATCAGCCCCAGCATTTT. Translation gives CASRVGPNQPQHF.

V gene TRBV19 combines with J gene TRBJ1-5, with TRBD1 as a possible D gene (5 bases). The germline gives CDR1 LNHDA, CDR2 SQIVND (reference sequence). The V and J ends lost 10 bases and 0 bases respectively, with 13 bases between them. The CDR3 sequence is 14 residues long. The CDR3 bases are TGTGCCACCAGGGCAGGTCCTAGCAATCAGCCCCAGCATTTT. Residues: CATRAGPSNQPQHF.

The rearrangement uses TRBV6-1 and TRBJ1-1; 10 bases are a match to TRBD1. CDR1 MNHNS and CDR2 SASEGT come from the germline V gene. J lost 4 bases, V lost 3 bases, and 2 bases had no gene match. The CDR3 is 14 amino acids. The CDR3, as DNA: TGTGCCAGCAGTGATGGACAGGGGGGCACTGAAGCTTTCTTT. Its protein is CASSDGQGGTEAFF.

This chain uses TRBV6-9 with TRBJ1-6; D might be TRBD1 (5 bases). With 2 bases removed from V and 9 bases from J, the gap between germline ends came to 11 bases. This CDR3 is built from 14 residues. Germline V lookup: CDR1 MNHGY, CDR2 SVAAGI. DNA for the CDR3: TGTGCCAGCAGTTATGCCAGAAGGGGTTCACCCCTCCACTTT. Its translation is CASSYARRGSPLHF.

V gene TRBV24-1 combines with J gene TRBJ1-2; 8 positions agree with TRBD1. CDR3 length: 15 residues. Germline V gene lookup returns CDR1 KGHDR and CDR2 SFDVKD. Trimming at V came to 4 bases and at J to 6 bases, leaving 9 bases not matched to a gene. CDR3 coding DNA: TGTGCCACCAGTGAGGGGACAGGAACTATTGATGGCTACACCTTC. Protein: CATSEGTGTIDGYTF.

A note on this clone: The sample contains more than one DNA sequence encoding this CDR3. The chain recombines TRBV6-1 with TRBJ2-5, with 12 bases aligning to TRBD2. Trimming at V came to 2 bases and at J to 2 bases, leaving 0 bases not matched to a gene. This CDR3 has 15 residues. Germline V CDR1 and CDR2: MNHNS, SASEGT. CDR3 amino acids: CASSELAGGQETQYF. In DNA form, the CDR3 reads TGTGCCAGCAGTGAACTAGCGGGGGGGCAAGAGACCCAGTACTTC.

The rearrangement joins TRBV19 to TRBJ2-5; 9 bases match TRBD1. V was pared by 4 bases and J by 5 bases, with 11 bases of the junction left unmatched. The CDR3 consists of 16 residues. Germline assignment: CDR1 LNHDA and CDR2 SQIVND (reference sequence). The CDR3 here is CASSTRRQGERETQYF. In nucleotides, the CDR3 is TGTGCCAGTAGTACCCGAAGACAGGGGGAGAGGGAGACCCAGTACTTC. Looking up the rest from reference TRBV19 and TRBJ2-5 gives the full variable domain: DGGITQSPKYLFRKEGQNVTLSCEQNLNHDAMYWYRQDPGQGLRLIYYSQIVNDFQKGDIAEGYSVSREKKESFPLTVTSAQKNPTAFYLCASSTRRQGERETQYFGPGTRLLVL.

The rearrangement uses TRBV5-1 and TRBJ1-5; TRBD1 matches at 9 bases. In germline, CDR1 is SGHRS, CDR2 YFSETQ. CDR3 length: 16 amino acids. V was clipped by 4 bases and J by 0 bases; unmatched bases: 5. CDR3 loop: CASSLGTGYSNQPQHF. DNA for the CDR3: TGCGCCAGCAGCCTAGGGACAGGGTATAGCAATCAGCCCCAGCATTTT.

The rearrangement links TRBV5-1 to TRBJ2-4; 11 bases are shared with TRBD1. V lost 3 bases and J lost 1; bases outside the gene matches: 3. Germline CDR1 and CDR2: SGHRS and YFSETQ. The CDR3 length is 16 residues. In nucleotides, the CDR3 is TGCGCCAGCAGCTCGGGACAGGGGGTGGCCAAAAACATTCAGTACTTC. This codes for CASSSGQGVAKNIQYF.

The rearrangement links TRBV6-2 or TRBV6-3 to TRBJ1-2, with D perhaps matching TRBD1 (6 bases). The V gene's germline CDR1 is MNHEY and CDR2 SVGEGT. The CDR3 runs 15 residues. V lost 0 bases and J lost 3, with 11 bases in between. The CDR3 loop is CASSYSARGDYGYTF. CDR3 coding DNA: TGTGCCAGCAGTTACTCGGCCAGGGGCGACTATGGCTACACCTTC.

V usage is TRBV6-5 and J usage is TRBJ1-5; D may be TRBD1 (6 bases). The CDR3 is 15 residues long. Germline V gene sequence: CDR1 MNHEY, CDR2 SVGAGI. Trimming pared 6 bases from V and 7 bases from J, leaving 19 bases between. CDR3 in DNA: TGTGCCAGCAGGGGACGAGGCAGGGGTTACCAGCCCCAGCATTTT. It is translated as CASRGRGRGYQPQHF.

The chain combines TRBV3-1 (or the pseudogene TRBV3-2) with TRBJ1-4, with D hard to call. V was shortened by 1 base and J by 2 bases, with 11 bases between the two germline ends. The CDR3 consists of 16 residues. CDR1 LGHDT and CDR2 YNNKEL come from the germline V gene (reference sequence). The DNA of the CDR3 is TGTGCCAGCAGCCAAGGTTTCCGAGGGACTAATGAAAAACTGTTTTTT. Translating gives CASSQGFRGTNEKLFF.

The table lists this clone with a few counts. This chain uses TRBV12-3 or TRBV12-4 with TRBJ1-4; a weak D match, TRBD1 (6 bases). Trimming pared 8 bases from V and 7 bases from J, leaving 14 bases between. The CDR3 is made up of 13 amino acids. For the CDR3, the DNA is TGTGCCAGCCGGACAGTGCCGGGTGAAAAACTGTTTTTT. It is translated as CASRTVPGEKLFF.

The genes are TRBV5-6 and TRBJ1-5; TRBD1 agrees at 12 bases. Germline-derived CDR1 and CDR2 are SGHDT and YYEEEE. This CDR3 region has 15 residues. The junction had 5 bases not matched to a gene; V was cut back by 4 bases and J by 6 bases. This CDR3 is CASSDGDRGLQPQHF. The CDR3 nucleotides are TGTGCCAGCAGCGACGGGGACAGGGGGCTTCAGCCCCAGCATTTT.

V gene TRBV7-8 combines with J gene TRBJ2-7; tentatively, D is TRBD1 (6 bases). This CDR3 has 14 amino acids. Germline values: CDR1 SGHVS, CDR2 FQNEAQ. V was clipped by 3 bases and J by 2 bases, with 11 bases between them. Here the CDR3 reads CASSFGAGAYEQYF. CDR3 sequence (DNA): TGTGCCAGCAGCTTTGGGGCAGGGGCCTACGAGCAGTACTTC. The full variable domain, in which reference TRBV7-8 and TRBJ2-7 provide the parts outside the CDR3, is GAGVSQSPRYKVAKRGQDVALRCDPISGHVSLFWYQQALGQGPEFLTYFQNEAQLDKSGLPSDRFFAERPEGSVSTLKIQRTQQEDSAVYLCASSFGAGAYEQYFGPGTRLTVT.

This clone was counted a single time. The chain employs TRBV11-2 and TRBJ2-7; TRBD1 aligns across 8 bases. The CDR3 is 16 amino acids. The J segment lost 2 bases and the V segment lost 4 bases, leaving 10 bases of the junction unmatched. Germline V gene data show CDR1 as SGHAT and CDR2 as FQNNGV. CDR3 nucleotide sequence: TGTGCCAGCAGCTCAAACAGGGGGACACTTCCCTACGAGCAGTACTTC. As protein: CASSSNRGTLPYEQYF.

This chain links TRBV6-1 with TRBJ1-2, with unresolved D. Germline CDR1 is MNHNS and CDR2 is SASEGT. The CDR3 extends over 14 amino acids. V lost 0 bases, J lost 0 bases, and 5 bases lay in between. CDR3 loop: CASSEAAPNYGYTF. CDR3 bases: TGTGCCAGCAGTGAAGCGGCCCCTAACTATGGCTACACCTTC.

The J gene is TRBJ2-1, the V gene TRBV5-1, with a weak D call TRBD2 (6 bases). This CDR3 has 14 amino acids. From germline, CDR1 is SGHRS and CDR2 YFSETQ. With 2 bases removed from V and 5 bases from J, the gap between germline ends came to 11 bases. CDR3 bases: TGCGCCAGCAGCTTATCCGGGGGAGACAATGAGCAGTTCTTC. Its translation: CASSLSGGDNEQFF.

The gene calls are TRBV19 and TRBJ1-2; possibly TRBD1 for D (6 bases). CDR1 and CDR2 (germline): LNHDA, SQIVND (reference sequence). V was pared by 4 bases and J by 3 bases, with 9 bases between. This CDR3 contains 13 residues. CDR3 residues: CASSNRVHYGYTF. CDR3 DNA sequence: TGTGCCAGTAGTAACAGGGTACACTATGGCTACACCTTC.

The V gene is TRBV2, the J gene TRBJ2-1, with TRBD1 identical over 9 bases. Germline loops: CDR1 SNHLY, CDR2 FYNNEI. V lost 3 bases, J lost 8 bases, and 5 bases stayed unmatched. CDR3 length equals 14 residues. DNA for the CDR3: TGTGCCAGCAGTGAGGACAGGGGAAGGTATGAGCAGTTCTTC. It is translated as CASSEDRGRYEQFF. Drawing the rest from reference TRBV2 and TRBJ2-1, the complete variable domain is EPEVTQTPSHQVTQMGQEVILRCVPISNHLYFYWYRQILGQKVEFLVSFYNNEISEKSEIFDDQFSVERPDGSNFTLKIRSTKLEDSAMYFCASSEDRGRYEQFFGPGTRLTVL.